Shown below are 6 T cell receptor beta chains from a single sample sequenced in a study of T cell responses to AZD1222 COVID-19 vaccine. The data were produced by immunoSEQ multiplex PCR, yet TCRdb's version contains in-frame clones alone and is incomplete. The sample lists approximately 150,000 clones; roughly 88% were seen once. Sequenced here: peripheral blood, sampled 28 days after the second AZD1222 dose. These TCRs come from an adult who received the AZD1222 COVID-19 vaccine.

The chain joins TRBV13 to TRBJ2-1; D remains unclear. The ends were cut back, 1 base at V and 5 bases at J, with 6 bases in the middle. The germline CDR1 and CDR2 sequences are PRHDT and FYEKMQ (reference sequence). This CDR3 region has 13 residues. In DNA, the CDR3 is TGTGCCAGCAGCTTAGTTCCCAACAATGAGCAGTTCTTC. Protein sequence: CASSLVPNNEQFF.

The chain recombines TRBV6-5 with TRBJ1-2; TRBD1 agrees at 9 bases. The trim removed 6 bases at V and 7 bases at J, leaving 9 bases unmatched. The CDR3 has 14 residues. The germline gives CDR1 MNHEY, CDR2 SVGAGI. The CDR3 DNA sequence: TGTGCCAGCAGCCCGGGACAGGGCCCCCGTGGCTACACCTTC. Its translation is CASSPGQGPRGYTF.

This clone has just a few counts. The V gene is TRBV19, the J gene TRBJ2-5; D is tentatively TRBD1 or TRBD2 (5 bases each). V was clipped by 3 bases and J by 5 bases, with 7 bases between them. The CDR3 extends over 12 amino acids. Germline assignment: CDR1 LNHDA and CDR2 SQIVND (reference sequence). In DNA form, the CDR3 reads TGTGCCAGTAGTATTGGGGGTGAGACCCAGTACTTC. Translation: CASSIGGETQYF.

This clone was recorded a few times. This rearrangement joins TRBV30 to TRBJ2-1, with 11 bases lining up with TRBD2. Germline V CDR1 and CDR2: GTSNPN, SVGIG (reference sequence). CDR3 length equals 15 residues. V was pared by 2 bases and J by 4 bases, with 4 bases of the junction left unmatched. The CDR3 region is CAWSTGTSGYNEQFF. DNA for the CDR3: TGTGCCTGGAGTACCGGGACTAGCGGTTACAATGAGCAGTTCTTC.

This clone was counted a single time. V and J are TRBV7-9 and TRBJ2-7, with 7 positions matching TRBD1. The CDR3 length is 15 residues. The germline V gene has CDR1 SEHNR and CDR2 FQNEAQ (reference sequence). After removal of 1 base from V and 4 bases from J, the junction contained 7 bases not matched to a gene. CDR3 region: CASSLVSGDRYEQYF. The CDR3 coding sequence is TGTGCCAGCAGCTTAGTGTCAGGGGACAGATACGAGCAGTACTTC.

This chain joins TRBV2 and TRBJ1-5; D gene uncertain. Germline values: CDR1 SNHLY, CDR2 FYNNEI. V was shortened by 1 base and J by 1 base, with 11 bases between the two germline ends. The CDR3 totals 16 residues. The CDR3 sequence: CASSEEGQVSNQPQHF. The CDR3 coding sequence is TGTGCCAGCAGTGAAGAAGGTCAGGTGAGCAATCAGCCCCAGCATTTT.